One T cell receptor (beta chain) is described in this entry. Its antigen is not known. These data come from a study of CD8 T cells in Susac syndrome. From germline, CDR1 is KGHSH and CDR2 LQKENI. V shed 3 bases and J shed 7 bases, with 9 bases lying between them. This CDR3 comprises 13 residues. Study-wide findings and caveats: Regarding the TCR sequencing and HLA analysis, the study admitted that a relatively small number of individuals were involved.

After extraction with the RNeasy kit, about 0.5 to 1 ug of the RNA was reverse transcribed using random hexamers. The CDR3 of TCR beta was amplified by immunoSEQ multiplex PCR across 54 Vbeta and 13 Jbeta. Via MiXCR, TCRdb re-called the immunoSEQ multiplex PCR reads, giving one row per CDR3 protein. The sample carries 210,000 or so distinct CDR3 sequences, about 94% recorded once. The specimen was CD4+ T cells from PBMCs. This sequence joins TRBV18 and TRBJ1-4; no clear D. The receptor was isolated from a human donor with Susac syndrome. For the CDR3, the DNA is TGTGCCAGCTCACCCAGCGAGGTTGAAAAACTGTTTTTT. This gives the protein CASSPSEVEKLFF.